Sequencing of this T cell receptor beta chain was carried out in a study of blood T cell repertoires in COVID-19. Study overall: There were acute and convalescent COVID-19 samples, and they came from the United States, Italy and Spain.

Authors' data handling: Using reference gene primer amplification, nucleated cell counts were estimated. The repertoire was sequenced with immunoSEQ multiplex PCR; TCRdb's copy has only in-frame clones and lacks some. V, J and clone size derive from that table, while D and trimming were established from the DNA sequence. Of roughly 60,000 clones in the sample, approximately 92% are singletons; the top ten hold around 4.3%. Germline lookup yields CDR1 MDHEN and CDR2 SYDVKM. Trimming shortened V by 11 bases and J by 4 bases, and 14 bases separated the two germline ends. CDR3 length: 12 amino acids. The gene calls are TRBV28 and TRBJ1-2; weak D call: TRBD1 (6 bases). The TCR originated in a man aged 45 to 65 with active COVID-19. Source material: peripheral blood. CDR3 nucleotide sequence: TGTGCCTCCGAGAGAGGGGGCTATGGCTACACCTTC. Translation gives CASERGGYGYTF.